This T cell receptor (beta chain) was profiled in a study of blood T cell repertoires in COVID-19. Background on the study: Spain, Italy and the United States supplied samples that represented acute and convalescent COVID-19. PBMCs, B-cell-depleted T cells, or T cells provided the cDNA or gDNA that made up the material.

Original processing methods: Estimated nucleated cell counts came from reference gene primer amplification. Assay used: immunoSEQ multiplex PCR; TCRdb lists only in-frame clones, some missing. V, J and clone size are taken as reported in that table, and D and trimming were inferred from the DNA itself. In the table there are almost 300,000 clones, around 84% of which are singletons. Germline V gives CDR1 MNHEY, CDR2 SVGAGI. The CDR3 totals 16 residues. Trimming took 1 base from V and 5 from J, leaving 15 bases between them. This sequence originates from a man between 70 and 80 years old with acute or convalescent COVID-19. Sample: peripheral blood. The chain combines TRBV6-5 with TRBJ1-5; D is ambiguous. CDR3 in amino acids: CASSYWPADHDQPQHF. The CDR3 DNA is TGTGCCAGCAGTTACTGGCCGGCGGATCACGATCAGCCCCAGCATTTT.